These 14 T cell receptor beta chains came from one sample sequenced in a study of regulatory T cells in long-lasting Graves disease. With iRepertoire HTBI primers and Arm-PCR of CDR3 regions, TCR beta libraries were built. TCRdb reprocessed the multiplex PCR reads via MiXCR and lists one record per CDR3 protein. The sample lists 360,000 or so distinct CDR3 sequences; roughly 17% were seen once. Time point meaning: newly diagnosed GD, antithyroid drugs for less than 3 months. Making the TCR library involved RNA that had been extracted from PBMCs. This sample was also put to use in a study of T cells in Graves' hyperthyroidism and ophthalmopathy.

The source material was peripheral blood mononuclear cells (PBMCs), sampled at new diagnosis, from a patient treated with antithyroid drugs. Receptor source: a man aged 40-49 years with Graves disease.

The rearrangement uses TRBV4-2 and TRBJ1-1; 7 positions agree with TRBD1. The ends lost 4 bases at V and 4 bases at J; junction bases unmatched: 6. The CDR3 is 14 residues long. Germline V gene data show CDR1 as LGHNA and CDR2 as YNFKEQ. This chain's CDR3 is CASSRDREFTEAFF. CDR3 sequence (DNA): TGTGCCAGCAGCCGAGACAGGGAATTCACTGAAGCTTTCTTT.

This clonotype has ten or more counts. The V call is TRBV2, the J call TRBJ2-3; the D is unclear. Trimming took 10 bases from V and 1 from J, leaving 12 bases between them. This CDR3 region has 13 residues. Looked up from germline, CDR1 is SNHLY and CDR2 is FYNNEI. The CDR3, as DNA: TGTGCCACCGAACCACCTCGCACAGATACGCAGTATTTT. Amino acids: CATEPPRTDTQYF.

This clonotype was seen repeatedly, ten times or more. The rearrangement links TRBV15 to TRBJ1-1; D is uncertain. The germline gives CDR1 LNHNV, CDR2 YYDKDF (reference sequence). Trimming shortened V by 0 bases and J by 1 base, and 6 bases separated the two germline ends. The CDR3 contains 14 residues. In nucleotides, the CDR3 is TGTGCCACCAGCAGAGATCTGGAGAACACTGAAGCTTTCTTT. It encodes CATSRDLENTEAFF. Together with reference TRBV15 and TRBJ1-1, the CDR3 gives the full variable domain: DAMVIQNPRYQVTQFGKPVTLSCSQTLNHNVMYWYQQKSSQAPKLLFHYYDKDFNNEADTPDNFQSRRPNTSFCFLDIRSPGLGDTAMYLCATSRDLENTEAFFGQGTRLTVV.

In DNA, the CDR3 is TGCAGTGCTAGCCAAACCGGGACAGGGATGATTGGAGAGACCCAGTACTTC. The encoded protein is CSASQTGTGMIGETQYF. The chain uses TRBV20-1 and TRBJ2-1, with 9 bases lining up with TRBD1. The closer fit of TRBJ2-5 to the DNA end suggests the J call may be wrong. The CDR3 loop spans 17 amino acids. CDR1 and CDR2 from the germline V gene are DFQATT and SNEGSKA (reference sequence).

This clonotype was seen repeatedly, ten times or more. The chain joins TRBV5-1 to TRBJ2-3; 10 positions agree with TRBD2. Trimming took 6 bases from V and 4 from J; bases not matched to a gene: 8. Germline values: CDR1 SGHRS, CDR2 YFSETQ. The CDR3 has 15 residues. The CDR3 DNA follows: TGCGCCAGCACCCCAAGCGGGGGGGTATCAGATACGCAGTATTTT. Translation: CASTPSGGVSDTQYF.

This chain joins TRBV18 and TRBJ2-1; D is unclear. The CDR3 loop spans 13 amino acids. Trimming stripped 3 bases from V and 8 bases from J, with 11 bases between. Looked up from germline, CDR1 is KGHSH and CDR2 is LQKENI. The CDR3 nucleotides are TGTGCCAGCTCACCTAGTGGGGTTCATGAGCAGTTCTTC. Protein product: CASSPSGVHEQFF.

The chain is built from TRBV7-8 and TRBJ1-2, with D perhaps matching TRBD1 (6 bases). There are 16 residues in the CDR3. CDR1 and CDR2 from the germline V gene are SGHVS and FQNEAQ. Trimming shortened V by 0 bases and J by 0 bases, and 11 bases separated the two germline ends. The CDR3 sequence is CASSLAPGAANYGYTF. CDR3 DNA sequence: TGTGCCAGCAGCTTAGCGCCGGGGGCAGCTAACTATGGCTACACCTTC.

At least ten counts were recorded for this clonotype. This chain uses TRBV10-3 with TRBJ1-1; TRBD1 agrees at 8 bases. Losses at the gene ends were 6 bases for V and 4 bases for J; bases not matched to a gene: 19. CDR1 and CDR2 from the germline V gene are ENHRY and SYGVKD. The CDR3 is made up of 18 amino acids. CDR3 residues: CAISRGQGRGWKGTEAFF. The CDR3 nucleotides read TGTGCCATCAGCCGAGGACAGGGCCGGGGATGGAAGGGCACTGAAGCTTTCTTT.

The sample holds many counts of this clonotype. The V and J genes are TRBV5-1 and TRBJ2-7, with a weak D call TRBD1 (6 bases). The ends were cut back, 5 bases at V and 0 bases at J, with 12 bases in the middle. CDR1 is SGHRS and CDR2 is YFSETQ in the germline V gene. This CDR3 is built from 14 residues. This CDR3 reads CASSQDSVSYEQYF. DNA of the CDR3: TGCGCCAGCAGTCAGGACAGCGTCTCCTACGAGCAGTACTTC.

This clonotype was recorded a few times. The chain carries TRBV30 and TRBJ1-2; D uncertain. Looked up from germline, CDR1 is GTSNPN and CDR2 is SVGIG (reference sequence). The CDR3 consists of 14 residues. The V end lost 0 bases, the J end lost 2 bases, and 10 bases lay between the germline ends. The CDR3 DNA follows: TGTGCCTGGAGTGTACTTATCCCGAACTATGGCTACACCTTC. This translates into CAWSVLIPNYGYTF.

The CDR3 reads CSARLGVYQPQHF. The CDR3 bases are TGCAGTGCTAGGTTGGGGGTTTATCAGCCCCAGCATTTT. This chain connects TRBV20-1 to TRBJ1-5; weak D call: TRBD1 (5 bases). Trimming took off 3 bases at V and 5 bases at J, with 11 bases between the two ends. The CDR3 has 13 residues. Germline V gene data show CDR1 as DFQATT and CDR2 as SNEGSKA (reference sequence).

Many counts were recorded for this clonotype. The CDR3 here is CASIRDYSDTQYF. CDR3 coding DNA: TGTGCCAGCATCCGGGACTATTCAGATACGCAGTATTTT. The chain is built from TRBV7-2 and TRBJ2-3; 7 nucleotides match TRBD2. Per germline, CDR1 SGHTA and CDR2 FQGNSA. CDR3 size: 13 residues. With V trimmed by 7 bases and J by 4 bases, 5 bases remained unmatched. Variable domain in full (rest from reference TRBV7-2 and TRBJ2-3): GAGVSQSPSNKVTEKGKDVELRCDPISGHTALYWYRQSLGQGLEFLIYFQGNSAPDKSGLPSDRFSAERTGGSVSTLTIQRTQQEDSAVYLCASIRDYSDTQYFGPGTRLTVL.

This chain links TRBV4-1 with TRBJ2-5, with 12 bases fitting TRBD2. The V and J ends lost 0 bases and 3 bases, in that order; junction bases with no gene match: 5. Germline CDR1 MGHRA, CDR2 YSYEKL. The CDR3 has 17 residues. In DNA, the CDR3 is TGCGCCAGCAGCCAAGAGATCAGACTAGCGGGGGAAGAGACCCAGTACTTC. Residues: CASSQEIRLAGEETQYF.

This clonotype was seen ten or more times. The rearrangement links TRBV2 to TRBJ1-4; D is unclear. Germline V gives CDR1 SNHLY, CDR2 FYNNEI. The CDR3 spans 15 residues. Trimming took 2 bases from V and 10 from J, leaving 17 bases between them. The CDR3 here is CASSEHRSKPGKLFF. The CDR3 nucleotides read TGTGCCAGCAGTGAACATCGGTCAAAACCCGGAAAACTGTTTTTT. The full variable domain, completed using reference TRBV2 and TRBJ1-4, is EPEVTQTPSHQVTQMGQEVILRCVPISNHLYFYWYRQILGQKVEFLVSFYNNEISEKSEIFDDQFSVERPDGSNFTLKIRSTKLEDSAMYFCASSEHRSKPGKLFFGSGTQLSVL.